This T cell receptor beta chain was sequenced in a study of T cell changes during pregnancy in multiple sclerosis. The germline V and J ends were trimmed by 6 bases and 5 bases, with 17 bases remaining between them. Per germline, CDR1 LNHDA and CDR2 SQIVND (reference sequence). The CDR3 loop spans 15 amino acids. This table comes from immunoSEQ multiplex PCR, and its TCRdb copy is limited to in-frame clones, with some not included. Of about 70,000 clones listed, around 90% are singletons. The chain links TRBV19 to TRBJ1-5; D may be TRBD1 (5 bases). The clonotype originates from a female donor with multiple sclerosis, enrolled in a pregnancy study. This specimen consisted of CD4+ T cells from peripheral blood mononuclear cells, obtained after pregnancy. The CDR3 sequence is CASSPTVDPYQPQHF. As DNA, the CDR3 is TGTGCCAGTAGCCCGACAGTTGACCCTTATCAGCCCCAGCATTTT.